This TCR beta chain was sequenced during a study of blood T cell repertoires in COVID-19. This table comes from immunoSEQ multiplex PCR, and its TCRdb copy is limited to in-frame clones, with some not included. The sample holds 450,000 or so clones, approximately 89% seen once. V shed 0 bases and J 5 bases; nucleotides not matched to a gene: 2. Per germline, CDR1 PRHDT and CDR2 FYEKMQ (reference sequence). This CDR3 spans 14 amino acids. In Seattle, patients joined the study during active infection and were tracked longitudinally. This chain links TRBV13 with TRBJ2-5; 8 bases map to TRBD1. The specimen sequenced was peripheral blood. The TCR was taken from a man younger than 35 with COVID-19, enrolled during active disease. The CDR3 sequence: CASSLGGDRETQYF. DNA of the CDR3: TGTGCCAGCAGCTTAGGTGGGGACAGGGAGACCCAGTACTTC.